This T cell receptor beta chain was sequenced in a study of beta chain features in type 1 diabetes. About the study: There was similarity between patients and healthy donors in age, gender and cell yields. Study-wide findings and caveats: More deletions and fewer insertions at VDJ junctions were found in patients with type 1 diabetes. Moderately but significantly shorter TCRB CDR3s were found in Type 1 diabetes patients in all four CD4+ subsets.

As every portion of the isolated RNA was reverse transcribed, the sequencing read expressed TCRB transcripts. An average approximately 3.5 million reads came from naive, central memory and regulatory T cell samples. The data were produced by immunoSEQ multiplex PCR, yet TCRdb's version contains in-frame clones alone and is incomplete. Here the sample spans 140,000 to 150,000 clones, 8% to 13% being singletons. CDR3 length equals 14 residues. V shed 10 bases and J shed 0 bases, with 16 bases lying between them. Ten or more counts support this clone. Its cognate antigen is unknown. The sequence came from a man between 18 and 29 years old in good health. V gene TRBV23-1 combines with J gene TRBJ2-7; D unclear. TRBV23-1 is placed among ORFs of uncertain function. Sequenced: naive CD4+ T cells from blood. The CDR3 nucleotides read TGCGCCACCACTCCCCATCAGGACTCCTACGAGCAGTACTTC. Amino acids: CATTPHQDSYEQYF.